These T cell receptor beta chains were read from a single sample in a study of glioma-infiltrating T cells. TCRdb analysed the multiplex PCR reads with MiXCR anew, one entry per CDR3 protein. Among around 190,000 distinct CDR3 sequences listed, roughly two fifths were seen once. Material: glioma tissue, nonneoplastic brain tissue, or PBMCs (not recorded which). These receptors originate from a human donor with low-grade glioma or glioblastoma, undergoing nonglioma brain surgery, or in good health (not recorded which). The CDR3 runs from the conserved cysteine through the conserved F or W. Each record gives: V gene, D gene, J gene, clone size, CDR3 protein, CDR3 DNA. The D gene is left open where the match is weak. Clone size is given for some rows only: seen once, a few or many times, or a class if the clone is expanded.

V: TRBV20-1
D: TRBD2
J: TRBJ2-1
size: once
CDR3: CSASQPTSGSYNEQFF
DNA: TGCAGTGCAAGTCAGCCTACTAGCGGGAGCTACAATGAGCAGTTCTTC

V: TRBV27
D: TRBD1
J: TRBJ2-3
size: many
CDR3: CASSGTGGRDTQYF
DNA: TGTGCCAGCTCCGGGACAGGGGGGCGGGATACGCAGTATTTT

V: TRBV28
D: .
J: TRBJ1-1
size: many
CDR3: CASSLTEGDTEAFF
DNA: TGTGCCAGCAGTTTAACAGAGGGGGACACTGAAGCTTTCTTT

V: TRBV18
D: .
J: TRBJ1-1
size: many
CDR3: CASSTGQNTEAFF
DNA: TGTGCCAGCTCAACCGGACAGAACACTGAAGCTTTCTTT

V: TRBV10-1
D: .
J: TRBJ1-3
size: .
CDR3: CASSAELGSGNTIYF
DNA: TGCGCCAGCAGTGCGGAGCTGGGCTCTGGAAACACCATATATTTT

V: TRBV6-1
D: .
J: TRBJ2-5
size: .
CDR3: CASSDRYEKHF
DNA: TGTGCCAGCAGTGACCGCTACGAGAAGCACTTC

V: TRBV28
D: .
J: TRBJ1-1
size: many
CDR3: CASRSHSLNTEAFF
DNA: TGTGCCAGCAGGTCCCACAGCTTGAACACTGAAGCTTTCTTT

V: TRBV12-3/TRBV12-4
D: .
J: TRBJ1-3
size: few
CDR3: CASSFELVNPRNTIYF
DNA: TGTGCCAGCAGTTTTGAATTGGTCAACCCGAGAAACACCATATATTTT

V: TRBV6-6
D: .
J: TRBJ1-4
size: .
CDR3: CGSSYSTRKGEEKLFF
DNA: TGTGGCAGCAGTTACTCGACCCGGAAGGGGGAAGAAAAACTGTTTTTT

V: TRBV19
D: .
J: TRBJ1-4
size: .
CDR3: CASTPGTTNEKLFF
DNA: TGTGCCAGTACACCCGGGACAACTAATGAAAAACTGTTTTTT

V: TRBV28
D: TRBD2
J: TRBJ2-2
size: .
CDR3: CASSFGGRGYTGELFF
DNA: TGTGCCAGCAGTTTTGGCGGGAGGGGATACACCGGGGAGCTGTTTTTT

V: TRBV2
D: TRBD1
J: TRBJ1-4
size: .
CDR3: CASTYRTGGNEKLFF
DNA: TGTGCCAGCACTTATAGGACAGGGGGTAATGAAAAACTGTTTTTT

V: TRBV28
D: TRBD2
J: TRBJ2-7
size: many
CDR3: CASSLSSGSYEQYF
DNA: TGTGCCAGCAGTTTATCTAGCGGGAGCTACGAGCAGTACTTC

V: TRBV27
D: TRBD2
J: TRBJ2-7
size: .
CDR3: CASSSQPSSGRAGEQYF
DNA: TGTGCCAGCAGTTCACAGCCTTCCAGCGGGAGGGCCGGGGAGCAGTACTTC

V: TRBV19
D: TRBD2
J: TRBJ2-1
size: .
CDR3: CASSALAGGGEQFF
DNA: TGTGCCAGTAGTGCCCTAGCGGGAGGTGGTGAGCAGTTCTTC

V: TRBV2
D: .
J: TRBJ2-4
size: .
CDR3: CASSEAGRQMGNIQYF
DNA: TGTGCCAGCAGTGAAGCGGGGCGACAGATGGGGAACATTCAGTACTTC

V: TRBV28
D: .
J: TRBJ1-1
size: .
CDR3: CASSLIAGTGAFF
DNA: TGTGCCAGCAGTTTAATCGCAGGCACTGGAGCTTTCTTT

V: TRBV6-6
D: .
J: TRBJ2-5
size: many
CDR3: CASSYSSLAGSKETQYF
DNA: TGTGCCAGCAGTTACTCGAGTTTGGCGGGAAGCAAAGAGACCCAGTACTTC

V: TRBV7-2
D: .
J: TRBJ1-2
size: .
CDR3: CASSLAADLWAYGYTF
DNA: TGTGCCAGCAGCTTAGCGGCGGACCTCTGGGCCTATGGCTACACCTTC

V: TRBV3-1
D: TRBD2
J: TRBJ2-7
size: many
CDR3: CASRLSGSSYEQYF
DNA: TGTGCCAGCAGACTTAGCGGGAGCTCCTACGAGCAGTACTTC

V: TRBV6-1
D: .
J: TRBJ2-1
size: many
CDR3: CASSERASFSVNEQFF
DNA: TGTGCCAGCAGTGAAAGGGCCAGTTTTAGCGTCAATGAGCAGTTCTTC

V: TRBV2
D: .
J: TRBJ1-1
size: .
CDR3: CASNSQGTEAFF
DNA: TGTGCCAGCAATTCGCAGGGCACTGAAGCTTTCTTT

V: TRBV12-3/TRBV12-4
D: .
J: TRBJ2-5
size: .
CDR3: CASSPRLEGDKTQYF
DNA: TGTGCCAGCAGTCCCCGACTAGAGGGAGATAAGACCCAGTACTTC

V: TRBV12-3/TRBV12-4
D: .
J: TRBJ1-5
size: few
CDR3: CASSVTDSNQPQHF
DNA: TGTGCCAGCAGTGTGACGGATAGCAATCAGCCCCAGCATTTT

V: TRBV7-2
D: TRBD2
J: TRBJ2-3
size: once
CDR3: CASRKTSGRIDTRYF
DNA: TGTGCCAGCAGAAAAACTAGCGGGAGAATAGATACGCGGTATTTT

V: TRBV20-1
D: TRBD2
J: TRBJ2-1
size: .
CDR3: CSANLLAVSYNEELF
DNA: TGCAGTGCTAACTTGCTAGCGGTCTCCTACAATGAGGAGTTATTC

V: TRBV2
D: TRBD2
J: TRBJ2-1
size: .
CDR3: CASRGLQNEQLF
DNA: TGTGCCAGCAGGGGACTACAAAATGAGCAGCTCTTC

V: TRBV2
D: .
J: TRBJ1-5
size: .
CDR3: CASRVKKSQTQHF
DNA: TGTGCCAGCAGGGTTAAAAAAAGTCAGACCCAGCATTTT

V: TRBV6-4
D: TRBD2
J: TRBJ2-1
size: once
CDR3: CASSESSSGSDEQFF
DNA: TGTGCCAGCAGTGAGTCTTCTAGCGGGAGCGATGAGCAGTTCTTC

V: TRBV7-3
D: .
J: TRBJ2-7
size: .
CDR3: CASSQRALGNEQYF
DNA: TGTGCCAGCAGCCAGAGGGCGCTTGGCAATGAGCAGTACTTC

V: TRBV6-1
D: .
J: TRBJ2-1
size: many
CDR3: CASSPRYNEQFF
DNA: TGTGCCAGCAGTCCAAGGTACAATGAGCAGTTCTTC

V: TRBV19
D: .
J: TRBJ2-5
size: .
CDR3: CASSMPGWEETQYF
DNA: TGTGCCAGTAGTATGCCCGGGTGGGAAGAGACCCAGTACTTC

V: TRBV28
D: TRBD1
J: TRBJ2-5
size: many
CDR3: CASITGGSEETQYF
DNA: TGTGCCAGCATCACAGGGGGCTCAGAAGAGACCCAGTACTTC

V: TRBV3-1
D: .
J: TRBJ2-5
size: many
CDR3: CASSHPPETQYF
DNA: TGTGCCAGCAGCCATCCACCCGAGACCCAGTACTTC

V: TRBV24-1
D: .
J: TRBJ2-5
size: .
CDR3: CATSAGLTKGTQYF
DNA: TGTGCCACCAGTGCGGGACTCACCAAGGGTACCCAGTACTTC

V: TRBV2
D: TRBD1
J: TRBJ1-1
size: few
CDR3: CASSSGGITEAFF
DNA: TGTGCCAGCAGTTCAGGGGGGATCACTGAAGCTTTCTTT

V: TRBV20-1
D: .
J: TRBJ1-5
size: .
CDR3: CSAGDGRRDQPQHF
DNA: TGCAGTGCGGGGGACGGCAGACGGGACCAGCCCCAGCATTTT

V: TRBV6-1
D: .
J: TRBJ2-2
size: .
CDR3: CASSKGDNGELFF
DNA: TGTGCCAGCAGCAAAGGGGACAACGGGGAGCTGTTTTTT

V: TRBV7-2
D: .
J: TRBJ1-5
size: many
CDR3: CASSLAGGGKSNQPQHF
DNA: TGTGCCAGCAGCTTAGCGGGTGGGGGCAAGAGCAATCAGCCCCAGCATTTT

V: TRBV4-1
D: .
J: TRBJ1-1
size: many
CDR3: CASSQDIGQEAFF
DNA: TGCGCCAGCAGCCAAGACATCGGACAGGAAGCTTTCTTT

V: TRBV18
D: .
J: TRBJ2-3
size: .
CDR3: CASSPPVTGTDTQYF
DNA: TGTGCCAGCTCACCACCGGTCACAGGCACAGATACGCAGTATTTT

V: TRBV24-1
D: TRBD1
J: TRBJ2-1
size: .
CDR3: CATSLDRGGTMSTYNEQFF
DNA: TGTGCCACCAGTCTTGACAGGGGTGGTACAATGTCCACCTACAATGAGCAGTTCTTC

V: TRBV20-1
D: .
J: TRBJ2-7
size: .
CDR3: CSTEMARREQYF
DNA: TGCAGTACCGAAATGGCGCGACGAGAGCAGTACTTC

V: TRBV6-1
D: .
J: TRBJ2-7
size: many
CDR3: CASSYTGTPSYEQYF
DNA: TGTGCCAGCAGCTATACCGGGACTCCCTCCTACGAGCAGTACTTC

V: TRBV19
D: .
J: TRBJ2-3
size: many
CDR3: CASSLLAASTDTQYF
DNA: TGTGCCAGTAGTTTATTAGCGGCAAGCACAGATACGCAGTATTTT

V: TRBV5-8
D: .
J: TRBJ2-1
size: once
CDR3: CASSQGHSYYNEQFF
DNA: TGTGCCAGCAGCCAGGGACATAGCTACTACAATGAGCAGTTCTTC

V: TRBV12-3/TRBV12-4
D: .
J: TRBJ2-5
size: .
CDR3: CASSLLPGTQYF
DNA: TGTGCCAGCAGTCTATTGCCAGGGACCCAGTACTTC

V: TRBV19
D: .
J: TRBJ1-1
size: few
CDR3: CASSIGGSNTEAFF
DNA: TGTGCCAGTAGTATTGGCGGCAGCAACACTGAAGCTTTCTTT

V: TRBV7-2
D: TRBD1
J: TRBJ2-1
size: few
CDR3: CASRGDRVTNEQFF
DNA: TGTGCCAGCAGGGGGGACAGGGTGACCAATGAGCAGTTCTTC

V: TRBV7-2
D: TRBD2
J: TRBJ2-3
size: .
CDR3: CASSFLAGGKDTQYF
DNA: TGTGCCAGCAGCTTTCTAGCGGGAGGGAAAGATACGCAGTATTTT

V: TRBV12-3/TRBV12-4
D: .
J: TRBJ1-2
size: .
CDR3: CASSRDPRRGYTF
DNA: TGTGCCAGCAGCCGGGACCCCAGGAGGGGCTACACCTTC

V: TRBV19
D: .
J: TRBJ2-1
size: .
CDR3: CASIGRGGRFNEQFF
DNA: TGTGCCAGTATTGGCAGGGGAGGGCGCTTCAATGAGCAGTTCTTC

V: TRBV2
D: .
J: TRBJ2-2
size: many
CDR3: CATTSRGTNTGELFF
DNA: TGTGCCACGACATCTAGAGGAACGAACACCGGGGAGCTGTTTTTT

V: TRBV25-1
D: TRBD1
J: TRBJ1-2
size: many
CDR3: CASSPPGQGWTGYTF
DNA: TGTGCCAGCAGTCCCCCGGGACAGGGGTGGACTGGCTACACCTTC